This T cell receptor delta chain was sequenced in a study of Vδ1+ human thymocytes (dated by TCRdb to 2017 to 2018). Study-wide context: The study characterised mRNA-level TRG and TRD CDR3 repertoires of highly purified Vdelta1+ thymocytes from young children as a data resource. The multiplex-based CDR3 amplicon strategy had previously been validated against 5'RACE-based CDR3 amplicon generation methods.

V lost 0 bases and J lost 0 bases; the stretch between them is 8 bases long. CDR1 and CDR2 are read off the germline V gene as TSWWSYY and QGS. CDR3 length: 15 amino acids, cysteine to phenylalanine. The DNA shown is the 45-base CDR3, in frame from base 1. Summary of the overall study and its limitations: Because no clustering by age or sex was observed, donors were not stratified by these variables in the analyses. Even though sort purity was high, about 20% of thymic TRD sequences were Vdelta2 (and few were Vdelta3), which was not the case for the peripheral blood Vdelta1+ controls. Because unexpected Vdelta2 sequences could lead to misinterpretation of bulk repertoire data, the authors recommended using highly purified populations and single-cell validation. Many TRG clonotypes were found to be shared between donors (up to roughly 7x10^3), whereas TRD repertoires were found to be essentially private (max roughly 120 shared). In contrast to oligoclonal peripheral blood repertoires, thymic TRG and TRD repertoires appeared to be highly polyclonal with Gaussian CDR3 length distributions.

Thymic samples were depleted of alphabeta T cells, then CD3+ TCRVdelta1+ TCRVdelta2- thymocytes were FACS-sorted. The purity of the sorted Vdelta1+ thymocytes fell between about 97% and 99.6%. Thymic specimens were obtained from fewer than ten paediatric patients, aged from about 5 days to 16 months, who were undergoing corrective cardiac surgery. Thymic tissue was dispersed, and mononuclear cells were isolated on a Histopaque-1077 density gradient. For staining, the antibodies used were anti-TCRVdelta1 clone TS8.2, anti-TCRVdelta2 clone B6, anti-CD3 clone HIT3a and anti-TCRalphabeta clone IP26. As to this clone: Its antigen is currently not known. Base qualities were left out, and no much larger clone turns up one base away.

RNA was isolated using the RNeasy mini kit, and reverse transcription was performed with Superscript III. CDR3 amplicons were produced by multiplex PCR using pooled V-gene forward primers and a constant-region reverse primer with Illumina adaptor overhangs. After gel purification, the amplicons were indexed with Nextera index primers over approximately 8 extra PCR cycles and then purified using AMPure XP beads. Libraries were sequenced on an Illumina MiSeq with paired-end 250 bp reads, dual indexing and roughly 20% PhiX spike-in. The authors' analysis ran thus. Read quality was checked with FastQC, and TRG read pairs were merged using ea-utils fastq-join. Sequences were annotated with IMGT/HighV-QUEST, keeping only productive sequences with unambiguous V-gene assignment; clonotypes were defined by identical CDR3 sequence. For downstream analysis, the tools were VDJtools 1.1.1, tcR 2.2.3, Treemap and vegan Shannon diversity in R 3.4.4. Via CATT, TCRdb reprocessed the public reads, and rows with identical DNA were then joined. TCRdb, not the authors, supplied the V and J calls. The sample table contains about 25,000 delta-chain clones; only one count was recorded for under 8.5% of them. Clones ranked in the top ten supply roughly 0.99% of the sample.

The sample taken for sequencing was Vdelta1+ gamma-delta thymocytes from the thymus. Explained via the paper, the cell subset or site label denotes: FACS-sorted CD3+ TCRalphabeta- TCRVdelta1+ TCRVdelta2- thymocytes. The chain joins TRDV1 to TRDJ1, with the D gene uncertain. The TCR sequence derives from a girl under three years old who had congenital heart surgery. The CDR3 protein: CALGELSHYTDKLIF. The sequence in DNA is TGTGCTCTTGGGGAACTGTCCCATTACACCGATAAACTCATCTTT.